These T cell receptor beta chains were read from a single sample in a study of blood T cell repertoires in COVID-19. This table comes from immunoSEQ multiplex PCR, and its TCRdb copy is limited to in-frame clones, with some not included. The sample records around 200,000 clones, nearly 90% being singletons. Sequencing input: peripheral blood. The receptors come from a man aged 50-59 years with acute or convalescent COVID-19. Both conserved end residues are part of each CDR3. The D gene is left open where the match is weak. The listing skips clone size in some rows; elsewhere it reads once, few, many or a size class.

J gene: TRBJ2-1; D gene: -; clone size: -; V gene: TRBV28; CDR3 DNA: TGTGCCAGCAGTTACAGGGTCAATGAGCAGTTCTTC; CDR3 protein: CASSYRVNEQFF
J gene: TRBJ2-1; D gene: TRBD2; clone size: -; V gene: TRBV19; CDR3 DNA: TGTGCCAGTACCCCGGGACTAGCGGGTTCACCCTCCTACAATGAGCAGTTCTTC; CDR3 protein: CASTPGLAGSPSYNEQFF
J gene: TRBJ2-2; D gene: -; clone size: -; V gene: TRBV5-1; CDR3 DNA: TGCGCCAGCAGCTTGGCTGTTGCGGACACCGGGGAGCTGTTTTTT; CDR3 protein: CASSLAVADTGELFF
J gene: TRBJ2-1; D gene: -; clone size: -; V gene: TRBV12-3/TRBV12-4; CDR3 DNA: TGTGCCAGTTCTGGCGGGGTCCTCAATGAGCAGTTCTTC; CDR3 protein: CASSGGVLNEQFF
J gene: TRBJ1-5; D gene: TRBD1; clone size: -; V gene: TRBV2; CDR3 DNA: TGTGCCAGCAGTGAAAGGGCAGGGGGTCAGCCCCAGCATTTT; CDR3 protein: CASSERAGGQPQHF
J gene: TRBJ2-1; D gene: TRBD1; clone size: -; V gene: TRBV6-6; CDR3 DNA: TGTGCCAGCAGTCCCGGACAGGGGATCTACAATGAGCAGTTCTTC; CDR3 protein: CASSPGQGIYNEQFF
J gene: TRBJ2-5; D gene: -; clone size: -; V gene: TRBV5-1; CDR3 DNA: TGCGCCAGCAGCCGAGTTGGAGGAATAGAGACCCAGTACTTC; CDR3 protein: CASSRVGGIETQYF
J gene: TRBJ1-1; D gene: -; clone size: -; V gene: TRBV4-1; CDR3 DNA: TGCGCCAGCAGCCAAGAACGGGACACTGAAGCTTTCTTT; CDR3 protein: CASSQERDTEAFF
J gene: TRBJ2-7; D gene: TRBD1; clone size: -; V gene: TRBV11-1; CDR3 DNA: TGTGCCAGCAGCTTAGGGGGACAGGGGTGGAACGAGCAGTACTTC; CDR3 protein: CASSLGGQGWNEQYF
J gene: TRBJ2-7; D gene: TRBD1; clone size: once; V gene: TRBV7-8; CDR3 DNA: TGTGCCAGCAGCCCGCGGACAGGAGACTACGAGCAGTACTTC; CDR3 protein: CASSPRTGDYEQYF
J gene: TRBJ2-3; D gene: TRBD1; clone size: -; V gene: TRBV6-2/TRBV6-3; CDR3 DNA: TGTGCCAGCAGTGGAGGACAGGGGGTTGCGCAGTATTTT; CDR3 protein: CASSGGQGVAQYF
J gene: TRBJ1-6; D gene: TRBD1; clone size: -; V gene: TRBV7-2; CDR3 DNA: TGTGCCAGCAGCTCACGGGACAGGACCTATAATTCACCCCTCCACTTT; CDR3 protein: CASSSRDRTYNSPLHF
J gene: TRBJ2-3; D gene: -; clone size: -; V gene: TRBV2; CDR3 DNA: TGTGCCAGCGAGGCGTCGGATACGCAGTATTTT; CDR3 protein: CASEASDTQYF
J gene: TRBJ1-1; D gene: TRBD1; clone size: -; V gene: TRBV29-1; CDR3 DNA: TGCAGCGTTGAACGTTACGGACAGGGGAACACTGAAGCTTTCTTT; CDR3 protein: CSVERYGQGNTEAFF
J gene: TRBJ2-7; D gene: TRBD1; clone size: -; V gene: TRBV3-1/TRBV3-2; CDR3 DNA: TGTGCCAGCAGCCCCCGGGACAGGTCCTCCTACGAGCAGTACTTC; CDR3 protein: CASSPRDRSSYEQYF
J gene: TRBJ2-7; D gene: -; clone size: -; V gene: TRBV12-3/TRBV12-4; CDR3 DNA: TGTGCCAGCAGTTTTTTCCGGTACGAGCAGTACTTC; CDR3 protein: CASSFFRYEQYF
J gene: TRBJ2-1; D gene: -; clone size: -; V gene: TRBV28; CDR3 DNA: TGTGCCAGCAGTTTCTGGACAGACTTAAGCTCCTACAATGAGCAGTTCTTC; CDR3 protein: CASSFWTDLSSYNEQFF
J gene: TRBJ1-1; D gene: -; clone size: -; V gene: TRBV7-9; CDR3 DNA: TGTGCCAGCAGCTTAACTTCGTCCGATGTCCCTGAAGCTTTCTTT; CDR3 protein: CASSLTSSDVPEAFF
J gene: TRBJ2-2; D gene: -; clone size: -; V gene: TRBV11-2; CDR3 DNA: TGTGCCAGCAGCTCTAACGGGGAGCTGTTTTTT; CDR3 protein: CASSSNGELFF
J gene: TRBJ2-2; D gene: TRBD2; clone size: few; V gene: TRBV6-5; CDR3 DNA: TGTGCCAGCATGAGGGTAGCGGGAGAGCACGGGGAGCTGTTTTTT; CDR3 protein: CASMRVAGEHGELFF
J gene: TRBJ1-1; D gene: -; clone size: once; V gene: TRBV4-3; CDR3 DNA: TGCGCCAGCAGCCAACCCTTGAAGGCGGGGGCGAACACTGAAGCTTTCTTT; CDR3 protein: CASSQPLKAGANTEAFF
J gene: TRBJ1-6; D gene: -; clone size: -; V gene: TRBV5-6; CDR3 DNA: TGTGCCAGCAGCTTGCTTTTGGACAGCTATAATTCACCCCTCCACTTT; CDR3 protein: CASSLLLDSYNSPLHF
J gene: TRBJ1-6; D gene: -; clone size: once; V gene: TRBV11-2; CDR3 DNA: TGTGCCAGCAGCTCCAGTCCGGGGTCACCCCTCCACTTT; CDR3 protein: CASSSSPGSPLHF
J gene: TRBJ2-3; D gene: -; clone size: -; V gene: TRBV6-5; CDR3 DNA: TGTGCCAGCAGTTTAGCAGCGCGCACAGATACGCAGTATTTT; CDR3 protein: CASSLAARTDTQYF
J gene: TRBJ1-5; D gene: -; clone size: -; V gene: TRBV6-1; CDR3 DNA: TGTGCCAGCAGTGAAGCAACAGGACCCCTCCCCGTCAATCAGCCCCAGCATTTT; CDR3 protein: CASSEATGPLPVNQPQHF
J gene: TRBJ1-1; D gene: -; clone size: -; V gene: TRBV6-5; CDR3 DNA: TGTGCCAGCAGTTATATCCGCCGTGTACAGAACACTGAAGCTTTCTTT; CDR3 protein: CASSYIRRVQNTEAFF
J gene: TRBJ1-4; D gene: TRBD1; clone size: -; V gene: TRBV7-9; CDR3 DNA: TGTGCCAGCAGCTTAGACGACAGGGTGGGGGAAAAACTGTTTTTT; CDR3 protein: CASSLDDRVGEKLFF
J gene: TRBJ1-6; D gene: -; clone size: few; V gene: TRBV11-2; CDR3 DNA: TGTGCCACCGGGGAACAGGGCGATTCACCCCTCCACTTT; CDR3 protein: CATGEQGDSPLHF
J gene: TRBJ2-3; D gene: TRBD2; clone size: -; V gene: TRBV6-5; CDR3 DNA: TGTGCCAGCAGGGTAGCGGGGGCCCTCACAGATACGCAGTATTTT; CDR3 protein: CASRVAGALTDTQYF
J gene: TRBJ2-2; D gene: -; clone size: -; V gene: TRBV7-3; CDR3 DNA: TGTGCCAGCAGCTTACGGAGCGCGAACACCGGGGAGCTGTTTTTT; CDR3 protein: CASSLRSANTGELFF
J gene: TRBJ1-2; D gene: -; clone size: few; V gene: TRBV18; CDR3 DNA: TGTGCCAGCTCACCACCTACACGGGATGGCTACACCTTC; CDR3 protein: CASSPPTRDGYTF
J gene: TRBJ1-3; D gene: -; clone size: -; V gene: TRBV30; CDR3 DNA: TGTGCCTGGAGTCTTTTCTCCTCTGGAAACACCATATATTTT; CDR3 protein: CAWSLFSSGNTIYF
J gene: TRBJ2-5; D gene: TRBD1; clone size: -; V gene: TRBV9; CDR3 DNA: TGTGCCAGCAGCGCCTCGACAGGGGGGTACCAAGAGACCCAGTACTTC; CDR3 protein: CASSASTGGYQETQYF
J gene: TRBJ1-3; D gene: -; clone size: -; V gene: TRBV6-1; CDR3 DNA: TGTGCCAGCAGTGAAGTAAGAACGAGAAGCTCTGGAAACACCATATATTTT; CDR3 protein: CASSEVRTRSSGNTIYF
J gene: TRBJ2-2; D gene: TRBD1; clone size: -; V gene: TRBV9; CDR3 DNA: TGTGCCAGCAGCTCCAGGGGGTTAGTGACCGGGGAGCTGTTTTTT; CDR3 protein: CASSSRGLVTGELFF
J gene: TRBJ1-2; D gene: -; clone size: -; V gene: TRBV28; CDR3 DNA: TGTGCCAGCAGTTTGGGCTCTACTAACTATGGCTACACCTTC; CDR3 protein: CASSLGSTNYGYTF
J gene: TRBJ2-3; D gene: TRBD2; clone size: once; V gene: TRBV5-1; CDR3 DNA: TGCGCCAGCAGCTTCCGGGGGGTACGCACAGATACGCAGTATTTT; CDR3 protein: CASSFRGVRTDTQYF
J gene: TRBJ1-6; D gene: -; clone size: -; V gene: TRBV4-3; CDR3 DNA: TGCGCCAGCAGCCAAGATATCATCCGGTCAATCGATTCACCCCTCCACTTT; CDR3 protein: CASSQDIIRSIDSPLHF
J gene: TRBJ1-2; D gene: -; clone size: -; V gene: TRBV19; CDR3 DNA: TGTGCCAGTAGACTCACCGCCCAGGGGACCCTATATGGCTACACCTTC; CDR3 protein: CASRLTAQGTLYGYTF
J gene: TRBJ2-5; D gene: -; clone size: -; V gene: TRBV18; CDR3 DNA: TGTGCCAGCTCACCTGCAGCGTATCAAGAGACCCAGTACTTC; CDR3 protein: CASSPAAYQETQYF
J gene: TRBJ2-7; D gene: TRBD2; clone size: once; V gene: TRBV29-1; CDR3 DNA: TGCAGCGTTGAAACACTAGCGGGAGTGGCATACGAGCAGTACTTC; CDR3 protein: CSVETLAGVAYEQYF
J gene: TRBJ1-4; D gene: TRBD1; clone size: -; V gene: TRBV7-2; CDR3 DNA: TGTGCCAGCAGCTTAGGACGGGGGACAGGGGGCGGTGAAAAACTGTTTTTT; CDR3 protein: CASSLGRGTGGGEKLFF
J gene: TRBJ2-3; D gene: -; clone size: -; V gene: TRBV6-5; CDR3 DNA: TGTGCCAGCAGTTACTCGAGTGCAACAGATACGCAGTATTTT; CDR3 protein: CASSYSSATDTQYF
J gene: TRBJ1-1; D gene: TRBD1; clone size: -; V gene: TRBV5-6; CDR3 DNA: TGTGCCAGCAGCTTGAGGGACAGATCTCTGGGGAGTGAAGCTTTCTTT; CDR3 protein: CASSLRDRSLGSEAFF
J gene: TRBJ2-5; D gene: TRBD2; clone size: -; V gene: TRBV2; CDR3 DNA: TGTGCCAGCAGTGATAGCGGGACGGAGACCCAGTACTTC; CDR3 protein: CASSDSGTETQYF
J gene: TRBJ1-5; D gene: -; clone size: -; V gene: TRBV2; CDR3 DNA: TGTGCCAGCAGTGGAGCACAGGGTGGCAATCAGCCCCAGCATTTT; CDR3 protein: CASSGAQGGNQPQHF
J gene: TRBJ1-2; D gene: -; clone size: once; V gene: TRBV5-8; CDR3 DNA: TGTGCCAGCAGCTTAATGTCTGGGGGCGCCGACTATGGCTACACCTTC; CDR3 protein: CASSLMSGGADYGYTF